What follows is one T cell receptor beta chain and its context. This clone was observed a handful of times. The antigen it recognizes is unknown. Per-base qualities were not stored, and no clone one base away is much larger. The same CDR3 can be traced to other DNA sequences in this sample. These data belong to a study of pediatric ulcerative colitis (dated by TCRdb to the late 2010s). About the investigation overall: Pancolitis was present in over 5 ulcerative colitis patients and left-sided colitis in two, and histology consistent with ulcerative colitis was found in all of these patients. Nine newly diagnosed, treatment-naive pediatric ulcerative colitis patients and a few non-IBD control children each provided paired blood and rectal samples. The Pediatric Ulcerative Colitis Activity Index classified a couple of patients as having mild disease, several as having moderate disease and three as having acute severe colitis.

General conclusions and limits of the study: For technical reasons, the blood samples of two patients yielded substantially fewer templates, so those samples were excluded from the blood-rectal overlap analysis. The healthy control group was small, consisting of only four individuals. Controls, mild-moderate and acute severe colitis patients were separated by rectal repertoire features, and reduced rectal diversity due to clonal expansions was observed in acute severe colitis. A couple of rectal CDR3 clonotypes turned up in every ulcerative colitis patient but in none of the controls. Because repertoires were derived from total lymphocyte DNA, patterns in rare subsets such as regulatory T cells may not have been reflected. Compared with controls, ulcerative colitis patients showed significantly higher autologous blood-rectal clonal overlap, a finding that suggests increased T cell trafficking to inflamed tissue. Blood-derived T cells may have been included in rectal pinch biopsies, especially in patients with overt colitis.

During colonoscopy, one to two pinch biopsies were obtained from the rectum for research purposes. Before the diagnostic colonoscopy, none of the ulcerative colitis patients had been given immunosuppressive medication. Before DNA was isolated, the rectal biopsies underwent proteinase K digestion. The Wizard kit (Promega) was used to extract genomic DNA from blood and intestinal samples. Through the immunoSEQ TRB Survey service, multiplex V and J primers were used to amplify rearranged CDR3 beta regions from genomic DNA. To keep sequencing depth equal across samples, survey-level depth of up to 500,000 reads per sample was applied. The libraries were purified and pooled, then sequenced using Illumina technology. In the source study's methods: Productive clonality, sample overlap, pairwise scatters, CDR3 beta length, V/D/J gene usage and productiveness were all assessed with the immunoSEQ online tools. Calculated diversity was defined as the number of unique rearrangements divided by total templates times 100, and Shannon and Simpson indices were additionally computed. Principal component analysis used the R prcomp function and ggbiplot package on Z-score normalized data. Blood-rectal clonal overlap within each subject was quantified with Morisita's index. Entries here come from immuneACCESS through TCRdb and include only in-frame sequences with V and J called. Some clones fail to appear in such tables; in the studies checked, an unresolved V gene covers under half of the shortfall, and the cause of the remainder is unknown. The V and J calls and clone size are taken from that table; D and trimming were inferred from the DNA. The sample table lists 40,000 to 60,000 clones, around 81% of them with a count of one. The ten most abundant clones make up about 4% of the sample.

The CDR3 spans 15 residues, from the cysteine through the phenylalanine. The kept DNA is CDR3 alone, 45 bases in frame from the first base. For this chain, trimming is 4 bases at the V end and 3 bases at the J end, and the number of junction bases without a gene match is 7. CDR1 is given as SGHRS and CDR2 as YFSETQ, both from the germline V gene. Here the chain combines TRBV5-1 and TRBJ1-1; the junction holds 9 bases that match TRBD1. This clonotype was sampled from a girl aged 10-17 years with moderate ulcerative colitis. Sequencing input: gut tissue. The DNA sequence is as follows: TGCGCCAGCAGCCTACAGGGGGCAAGGGACACTGAAGCTTTCTTT. Its translation reads: CASSLQGARDTEAFF.